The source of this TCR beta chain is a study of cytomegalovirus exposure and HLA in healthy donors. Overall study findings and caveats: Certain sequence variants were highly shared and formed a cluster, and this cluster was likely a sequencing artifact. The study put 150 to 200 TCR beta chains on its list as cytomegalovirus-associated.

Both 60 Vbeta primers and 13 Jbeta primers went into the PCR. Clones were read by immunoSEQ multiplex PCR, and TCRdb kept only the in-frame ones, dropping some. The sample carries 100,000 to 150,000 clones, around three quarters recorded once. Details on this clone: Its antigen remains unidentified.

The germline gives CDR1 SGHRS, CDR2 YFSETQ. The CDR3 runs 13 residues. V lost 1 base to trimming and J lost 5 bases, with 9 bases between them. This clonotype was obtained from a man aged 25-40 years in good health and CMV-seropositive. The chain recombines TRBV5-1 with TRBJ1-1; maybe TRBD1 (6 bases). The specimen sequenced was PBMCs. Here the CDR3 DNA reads TGCGCCAGCAGCTTGACAGGGCTAACTGAAGCTTTCTTT. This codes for CASSLTGLTEAFF.